This T cell receptor (beta chain) was identified in a study of T-cell reconstitution after alpha-beta-depleted transplantation in children. Study results and caveats: It was reported that alpha-beta T cells came from several hundred expanded graft clones (about two months after transplant).

This clonotype was seen a few times. As yet, its antigen is unknown. Molecular barcoding with unique molecular identifiers was used for the TCRbeta library. TCRdb recomputed calls from the PCR reads with MiXCR, one row per CDR3 protein. Found here are roughly 490,000 distinct CDR3 sequences, about an eighth of them singletons; the top ten hold about 14%. The germline V gene has CDR1 MGHDK and CDR2 SYGVNS. The CDR3 is 18 amino acids. The ends were cut back, 1 base at V and 1 base at J, with 18 bases in the middle. The source material was PBMCs, mostly from graft donor cells, sampled 180 days after TCRalphabeta/CD19-depleted stem cell transplant. This receptor was taken from a female patient aged 2-9 years who had a stem cell transplant for aplastic anemia, so the T cells may come from the graft donor. This chain uses TRBV25-1 with TRBJ2-3, with D maybe TRBD2 (6 bases). The CDR3 DNA is TGTGCCAGCAGTGAATTTGGATCCGGGCGGGGACGCACAGATACGCAGTATTTT. It codes for CASSEFGSGRGRTDTQYF.